This T cell receptor (beta chain) was profiled in a study of T cells after yellow fever vaccination. Losses at the gene ends were 8 bases for V and 8 bases for J; bases not matched to a gene: 8. CDR1 is SEHNR and CDR2 is FQNEAQ in the germline V gene (reference sequence). CDR3 length: 12 residues. TCRdb used MiXCR to reprocess the 5' RACE reads, holding one entry per CDR3 protein. The table includes around 140,000 distinct CDR3 sequences, around 7.7% detected once. Study-wide points: Only a minor proportion of clonotypes was detected across both CD4 and CD8 compartments. Post-booster repertoires again held most primary-vaccination clones (about 95% CD4, roughly 88% CD8).

Remarks on this clonotype: As yet, its antigen is unknown.

The specimen comprised CD4+ T cells sorted from PBMCs, sampled 5 days after the yellow fever booster vaccination. The TCR comes from a man between 25 and 39 years old who received the YFV17D yellow fever vaccine. The rearrangement uses TRBV7-9 and TRBJ2-5; 7 positions agree with TRBD1. The CDR3 DNA reads as TGTGCCAGCGAGGGACAGCTCTTAACCCAGTACTTC. Translating gives CASEGQLLTQYF.